This TCR beta chain was obtained from a study of response to subunit inactivated influenza vaccine. Only a few counts were recorded for this clonotype. Germline lookup yields CDR1 MNHNS and CDR2 SASEGT. After removal of 5 bases from V and 3 bases from J, the junction contained 7 bases not matched to a gene. The CDR3 covers 15 residues. TCRdb called the RT-PCR reads again in MiXCR, with one record for every CDR3 protein. Of roughly 550,000 distinct CDR3 sequences in the sample, approximately 20% were seen once. Separately, the same data were catalogued under a study of T cells expressing NK-cell markers. That paper adds: Synthesis of TCR beta cDNA relied on 5'RACE template switching carrying UMIs. The leading position in the CD3+CD56-NKG2C+ fraction of a handful of donors also went to these clonotypes.

This specimen consisted of CD4+ T cells sorted from PBMCs, obtained 11 to 12 days after vaccination. The receptor was derived from a man in his fifties who received an inactivated influenza vaccine. This chain links TRBV6-1 with TRBJ2-5, with TRBD1 matching 9 bases. The chain's CDR3 is CASSPRTGVKETQYF. CDR3 nucleotides: TGTGCCAGCAGTCCCCGGACAGGGGTGAAAGAGACCCAGTACTTC.